This T cell receptor beta chain was identified in a study of blood T cell repertoires in COVID-19. Background on the study: In each case, the material was cDNA or gDNA derived from T cells, B-cell-depleted T cells, or PBMCs.

The data were produced by immunoSEQ multiplex PCR, yet TCRdb's version contains in-frame clones alone and is incomplete. The sample shows 25,000 or so clones, nearly 90% of them seen only once. The germline gives CDR1 KGHSH, CDR2 LQKENI. CDR3 length equals 14 residues. Trimming pared 1 base from V and 4 bases from J, leaving 8 bases between. Source material: peripheral blood. The sequence was collected from a man between 65 and 85 years old with acute or convalescent COVID-19. This chain uses TRBV18 with TRBJ1-5; D may be TRBD1 (5 bases). The CDR3 loop is CASSPLPGNQPQHF. The DNA for the CDR3 is TGTGCCAGCTCACCACTGCCAGGGAATCAGCCCCAGCATTTT. Together with reference TRBV18 and TRBJ1-5, the CDR3 gives the full variable domain: NAGVMQNPRHLVRRRGQEARLRCSPMKGHSHVYWYRQLPEEGLKFMVYLQKENIIDESGMPKERFSAEFPKEGPSILRIQQVVRGDSAAYFCASSPLPGNQPQHFGDGTRLSIL.